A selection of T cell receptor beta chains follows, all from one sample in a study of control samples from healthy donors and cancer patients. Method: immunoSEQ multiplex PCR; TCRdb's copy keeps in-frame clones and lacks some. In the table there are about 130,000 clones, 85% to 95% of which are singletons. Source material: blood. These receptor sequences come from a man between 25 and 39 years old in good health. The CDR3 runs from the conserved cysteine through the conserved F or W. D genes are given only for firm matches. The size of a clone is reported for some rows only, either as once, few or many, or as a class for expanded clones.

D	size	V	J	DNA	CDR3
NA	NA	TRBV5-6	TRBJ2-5	TGTGCCAGCAGCTTGGGACCGCCAGCGGAGACCCAGTACTTC	CASSLGPPAETQYF
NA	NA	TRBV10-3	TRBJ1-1	TGTGCCATCAGTCAGGACACTGAAGCTTTCTTT	CAISQDTEAFF
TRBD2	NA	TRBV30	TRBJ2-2	TGTGCCTGGAGAAATAGAGCGGGGTCCGGGGAGCTGTTTTTT	CAWRNRAGSGELFF
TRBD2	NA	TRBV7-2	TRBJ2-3	TGTGCCAGCAGCTTGGGACTAGCGGGGGTGACAGATACGCAGTATTTT	CASSLGLAGVTDTQYF
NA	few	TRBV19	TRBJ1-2	TGTGCCAGTAGGGCCGACAGTCGCCCTAACTATGGCTACACCTTC	CASRADSRPNYGYTF
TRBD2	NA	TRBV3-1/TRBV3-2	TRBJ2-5	TGTGCCAGCAGCCAATGGACTAGCGGGGTTGAGCAAGAGACCCAGTACTTC	CASSQWTSGVEQETQYF
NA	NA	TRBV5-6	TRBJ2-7	TGTGCCAGCAGCTGGGGGACTGATTACGAGCAGTACTTC	CASSWGTDYEQYF
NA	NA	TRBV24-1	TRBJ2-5	TGTGCCACCAGTGATTTCACGGGGGGCCGAGAGACCCAGTACTTC	CATSDFTGGRETQYF
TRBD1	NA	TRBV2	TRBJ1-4	TGTGCCAGCAGTGAACGGGTGGGGACAGATAATGAAAAACTGTTTTTT	CASSERVGTDNEKLFF
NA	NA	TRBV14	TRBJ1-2	TGTGCCAGCAGCCCAACGCTCCCCATTAACTATGGCTACACCTTC	CASSPTLPINYGYTF
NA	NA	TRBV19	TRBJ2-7	TGTGCCAGTAGTATAGCCGGGGGTAGCTACGAGCAGTACTTC	CASSIAGGSYEQYF
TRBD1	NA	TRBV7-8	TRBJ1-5	TGTGCCAGCAGCCCACGGACAGGGCATCAGCCCCAGCATTTT	CASSPRTGHQPQHF
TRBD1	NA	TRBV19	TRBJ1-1	TGTGCCAGTAGTACTCAGGGGGCCCTGAACACTGAAGCTTTCTTT	CASSTQGALNTEAFF
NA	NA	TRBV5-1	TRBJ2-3	TGCGCCAGCAGCTTGGTAGCTGGTAGCACAGATACGCAGTATTTT	CASSLVAGSTDTQYF
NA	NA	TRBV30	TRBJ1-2	TGTGCCTGGAGGGCGTTTAATGGCTACACCTTC	CAWRAFNGYTF
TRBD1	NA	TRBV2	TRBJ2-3	TGTGCCAGCAAAGGACAGGAGCGCACAGATACGCAGTATTTT	CASKGQERTDTQYF
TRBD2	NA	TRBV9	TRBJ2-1	TGTGCCAGCAGCGTAGGTTCCGCGGGGGGTGAGCAGTTCTTC	CASSVGSAGGEQFF
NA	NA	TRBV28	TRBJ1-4	TGTGCCAGCAGTTTAGGATCAACTAATGAAAAACTGTTTTTT	CASSLGSTNEKLFF